Listed here is a single TCR beta chain. The authors' processing: Estimates of nucleated cell counts were drawn from the amplification of reference gene primers. Produced via immunoSEQ multiplex PCR; TCRdb's table is partial and in-frame only. D and trimming come from the DNA, and the V and J calls and clone size come from that table. This table has about 110,000 clones, less than 90% appearing once. The data stem from a study of blood T cell repertoires in COVID-19. Across the study: COVID-19 samples collected from the United States, Italy and Spain covered acute and convalescent phases. T cells, B-cell-depleted T cells, or PBMCs supplied cDNA or gDNA.

The receptor's source is a woman in her sixties or seventies with acute or convalescent COVID-19. Material: peripheral blood.

The CDR3 region is CASSPGGLSYEQYF. The CDR3 coding sequence is TGTGCCAGCAGCCCCGGGGGGCTCTCCTACGAGCAGTACTTC. J is TRBJ2-7 and V is TRBV5-4; D might be TRBD2 (7 bases). Germline V gene sequence: CDR1 SGHNT, CDR2 YYREEE (reference sequence). The V and J ends lost 4 bases and 0 bases respectively, with 11 bases between them. The length of the CDR3 is 14 residues.